One sample yielded the 5 T cell receptor beta chains listed below, sequenced in a study of T cells in Graves' hyperthyroidism and ophthalmopathy. RNA transcripts gave rise to amplified TCR beta CDR3 regions. The primer set for the first-round RT-PCR of the TCR CDR3 was HTBI. One entry per CDR3 protein, called by TCRdb with MiXCR from the multiplex PCR reads. The sample has about 460,000 distinct CDR3 sequences, approximately 23% seen once; the top ten hold approximately 54%. Input material: blood. The origin of the receptors is a woman in her seventies with Graves' ophthalmopathy.

V gene TRBV25-1 combines with J gene TRBJ2-1, with no clear D. Germline V gene sequence: CDR1 MGHDK, CDR2 SYGVNS. Trimming cost V 8 bases and J 0 bases, with 14 bases left between them. The CDR3 has 15 residues. The CDR3: CASGLGGTSYNEQFF. The CDR3 nucleotides read TGTGCCAGCGGCCTTGGCGGAACCTCCTACAATGAGCAGTTCTTC.

As DNA, the CDR3 is TGTGCCAGCAGTGACCAGGGGGGATTAGGAAACACCATATATTTT. It yields the protein CASSDQGGLGNTIYF. This chain uses TRBV2 with TRBJ1-3; 7 positions agree with TRBD1. CDR3 length: 15 residues. V trimming: 3 bases; J trimming: 4 bases; junction bases outside the gene matches: 6. Germline lookup yields CDR1 SNHLY and CDR2 FYNNEI.

This rearrangement joins TRBV12-3 or TRBV12-4 to TRBJ2-3; 16 bases are a match to TRBD2. This CDR3 contains 19 residues. Germline trimming cut 5 bases from V and 4 bases from J; bases unmatched to any gene: 12. CDR3 DNA sequence: TGTGCCAGCAGTCCTTCTGGGACTAGCGGGAGGGCCTCGCCAGATACGCAGTATTTT. Its translation is CASSPSGTSGRASPDTQYF.

The rearrangement uses TRBV29-1 and TRBJ2-2; 7 bases match TRBD2. The trim removed 1 base at V and 7 bases at J, leaving 12 bases unmatched. The V gene's germline CDR1 is SQVTM and CDR2 ANQGSEA. This CDR3 has 16 residues. The CDR3 loop reads CSVEAMTGGPIGELFF. CDR3 sequence (DNA): TGCAGCGTTGAAGCTATGACGGGAGGTCCTATCGGGGAGCTGTTTTTT.

This clonotype was seen many times. V usage is TRBV7-2 and J usage is TRBJ2-3, with TRBD2 identical over 11 bases. Germline lookup yields CDR1 SGHTA and CDR2 FQGNSA. V lost 5 bases to trimming and J lost 5 bases; unmatched junction nucleotides: 9. This CDR3 contains 16 residues. CDR3 nucleotides: TGTGCCAGCAGCCCCCGACTAGCGGGAAAGATAGATACGCAGTATTTT. Amino acid sequence: CASSPRLAGKIDTQYF.